Listed below are T cell receptor beta chains from one sample, sequenced in a study of CD8 T cells in ankylosing spondylitis. One entry per CDR3 protein results from TCRdb running MiXCR on the 5' RACE reads. The table includes roughly 100,000 distinct CDR3 sequences, roughly 8.3% detected once. The specimen sequenced was blood, either unsorted or a sorted T cell fraction (not recorded which). Source of these receptors: a male donor with ankylosing spondylitis or in good health (not recorded which). The CDR3 runs from the conserved cysteine through the conserved F or W. A D gene is named only where the DNA matches it firmly. The size field is filled for only some rows; it gives once, few, many or a size class.

TRBJ1-1 | TRBD1 | TRBV20-1 | many | TGCAGTGCCCAGGGAGGGACAGGGCTCACTGAAGCTTTCTTT | CSAQGGTGLTEAFF
TRBJ2-7 | NA | TRBV7-9 | many | TGTGCCAGCAGCTTAGATCCGGCTAGCTCCTACGAGCAGTACTTC | CASSLDPASSYEQYF
TRBJ1-1 | NA | TRBV7-9 | few | TGTGCCAGCAGCTCCCGCGGAGAGGTGACTGAAGCTTTCTTT | CASSSRGEVTEAFF
TRBJ2-3 | TRBD2 | TRBV5-1 | many | TGCGCCAGCAGCCCCGAACTGGCGGGAGTCAGTGATACGCAGTATTTT | CASSPELAGVSDTQYF
TRBJ2-1 | NA | TRBV7-7 | many | TGTGCTAGCAGCCCAGCGGAAAGCTCCTACAATGAGCAGTTCTTC | CASSPAESSYNEQFF
TRBJ1-1 | NA | TRBV20-1 | many | TGCAGTGCTGCCCCGGGCGTCGAAGCTTTCTTT | CSAAPGVEAFF
TRBJ1-1 | NA | TRBV4-3 | many | TGCGCCAGCAGCAACAGCAGGGAGAACACTGAAGCTTTCTTT | CASSNSRENTEAFF
TRBJ2-2 | TRBD1 | TRBV6-2/TRBV6-3 | many | TGTGCCAGCAGATACAGGGGCACCGGGGAGCTGTTTTTT | CASRYRGTGELFF
TRBJ1-5 | NA | TRBV12-3/TRBV12-4 | many | TGTGCCAGCAGTTTCGTAGGGGGGGGGAAGGGCCTCAGCAATCAGCCCCAGCATTTT | CASSFVGGGKGLSNQPQHF
TRBJ1-2 | TRBD1 | TRBV12-3/TRBV12-4 | many | TGTGCCAGCAGTGGACAGGGAGGCAACTATGGCTACACCTTC | CASSGQGGNYGYTF
TRBJ1-2 | NA | TRBV29-1 | many | TGCAGCGTAGTCCAGGCAGCTAACTATGGCTACACCTTC | CSVVQAANYGYTF
TRBJ1-1 | TRBD1 | TRBV5-1 | many | TGCGCCAGCAGCTGGACAGGGAGGGGCACTGAAGCTTTCTTT | CASSWTGRGTEAFF
TRBJ2-1 | TRBD2 | TRBV20-1 | many | TGCAGTGCTAGCCCCCGACTAGCGGTTTACAATGAGCAGTTCTTC | CSASPRLAVYNEQFF
TRBJ1-2 | NA | TRBV4-3 | many | TGCGCCAGCAGCCAAGATACGGCATCCGATGGCTACACCTTC | CASSQDTASDGYTF
TRBJ2-2 | TRBD1 | TRBV12-3/TRBV12-4 | many | TGTGCCAGCAGTCGGACAGGGACCGGGGAGCTGTTTTTT | CASSRTGTGELFF
TRBJ2-1 | TRBD2 | TRBV6-2/TRBV6-3 | NA | TGTGCCAGCAGTTACCGACGGGTGGCCTTAGCGGGACCCTACAATGAGCAGTTCTTC | CASSYRRVALAGPYNEQFF